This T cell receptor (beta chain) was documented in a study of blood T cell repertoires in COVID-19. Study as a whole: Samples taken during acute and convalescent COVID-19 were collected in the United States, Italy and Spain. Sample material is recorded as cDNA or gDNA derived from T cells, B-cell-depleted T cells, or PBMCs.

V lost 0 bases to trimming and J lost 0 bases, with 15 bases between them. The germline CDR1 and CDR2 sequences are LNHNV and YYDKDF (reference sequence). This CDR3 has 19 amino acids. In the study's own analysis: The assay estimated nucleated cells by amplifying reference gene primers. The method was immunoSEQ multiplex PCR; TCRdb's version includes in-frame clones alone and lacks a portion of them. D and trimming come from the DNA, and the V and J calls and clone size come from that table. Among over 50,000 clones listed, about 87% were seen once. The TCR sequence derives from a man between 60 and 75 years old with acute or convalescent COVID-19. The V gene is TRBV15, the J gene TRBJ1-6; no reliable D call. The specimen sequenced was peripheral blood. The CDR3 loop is CATSRDVFSESSYNSPLHF. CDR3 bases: TGTGCCACCAGCAGAGATGTTTTCTCCGAGAGCTCCTATAATTCACCCCTCCACTTT.